These T cell receptor beta chains were read from a single sample in a study of shared clonotypes between healthy human individuals. Sequencing used immunoSEQ multiplex PCR; TCRdb keeps in-frame clones, though not all of them. The table lists about 800,000 clones, roughly 96% of them singletons. The sequenced sample was naive CD8+ T cells sorted from blood. The receptor set was obtained from a young man in good health. CDR3s include the opening cysteine and the closing phenylalanine or tryptophan. Each record gives: J gene, D gene, V gene, clone size, CDR3 protein, CDR3 DNA. The D gene is left open where the match is weak. A row's size may be missing; if present it is once, few, many or a size class.

J: TRBJ2-7
D: TRBD1
V: TRBV18
size: NA
CDR3: CASSTGTGGSYEQYF
DNA: TGTGCCAGCTCAACCGGGACAGGGGGTTCCTACGAGCAGTACTTC

J: TRBJ2-7
D: TRBD2
V: TRBV10-1
size: NA
CDR3: CASSSSAGSSYEQYF
DNA: TGCGCCAGCAGTTCTTCAGCGGGGAGCTCCTACGAGCAGTACTTC

J: TRBJ2-7
D: NA
V: TRBV9
size: NA
CDR3: CASSAEVSPPDEQYF
DNA: TGTGCCAGCAGCGCAGAGGTTAGCCCTCCCGACGAGCAGTACTTC

J: TRBJ2-3
D: NA
V: TRBV29-1
size: NA
CDR3: CSVDGSYNTDTQYF
DNA: TGCAGCGTTGACGGCAGCTATAACACAGATACGCAGTATTTT

J: TRBJ1-5
D: TRBD1
V: TRBV27
size: NA
CDR3: CASSFLAGGPDSNQPQHF
DNA: TGTGCCAGCAGTTTCTTAGCAGGGGGCCCCGATAGCAATCAGCCCCAGCATTTT

J: TRBJ2-7
D: NA
V: TRBV27
size: NA
CDR3: CASSPTGTAYEQYF
DNA: TGTGCCAGCAGTCCGACAGGAACGGCCTACGAGCAGTACTTC

J: TRBJ2-7
D: NA
V: TRBV27
size: NA
CDR3: CASSFFPRPAYEQYF
DNA: TGTGCCAGCAGTTTCTTCCCCAGACCAGCCTACGAGCAGTACTTC

J: TRBJ2-7
D: NA
V: TRBV5-1
size: NA
CDR3: CASSFSSGGSSSEQYF
DNA: TGCGCCAGCAGCTTCTCTTCAGGTGGTTCGTCATCCGAGCAGTACTTC

J: TRBJ1-5
D: NA
V: TRBV6-1
size: NA
CDR3: CASSDGHQPQHF
DNA: TGTGCCAGCAGTGACGGGCATCAGCCCCAGCATTTT

J: TRBJ2-7
D: TRBD2
V: TRBV5-5
size: NA
CDR3: CASSLSAGAGEQYF
DNA: TGTGCCAGCAGCTTGTCCGCGGGAGCGGGCGAGCAGTACTTC

J: TRBJ1-1
D: TRBD1
V: TRBV29-1
size: NA
CDR3: CSVIGQGNTEAFF
DNA: TGCAGCGTTATAGGACAGGGGAACACTGAAGCTTTCTTT

J: TRBJ1-1
D: NA
V: TRBV7-8
size: NA
CDR3: CASTGRGTEAFF
DNA: TGTGCCAGCACAGGCCGGGGCACTGAAGCTTTCTTT

J: TRBJ2-1
D: NA
V: TRBV7-3
size: NA
CDR3: CASSQLAGGRNEQFF
DNA: TGTGCCAGCAGCCAACTAGCAGGAGGAAGAAATGAGCAGTTCTTC

J: TRBJ1-5
D: NA
V: TRBV13
size: NA
CDR3: CASSLGGQGNRPQHF
DNA: TGTGCCAGCAGCTTAGGCGGGCAGGGGAATCGTCCCCAGCATTTT

J: TRBJ2-7
D: NA
V: TRBV4-2
size: few
CDR3: CASSQEGPGAYEQYF
DNA: TGTGCCAGCAGCCAAGAAGGTCCTGGGGCCTACGAGCAGTACTTC

J: TRBJ2-1
D: TRBD2
V: TRBV11-2
size: NA
CDR3: CASSLVGSGRENEQFF
DNA: TGTGCCAGCAGCTTAGTTGGAAGCGGGAGAGAAAATGAGCAGTTCTTC

J: TRBJ2-7
D: NA
V: TRBV6-1
size: NA
CDR3: CASRGGESPYEQYF
DNA: TGTGCCTCTCGAGGAGGGGAGTCCCCCTACGAGCAGTACTTC

J: TRBJ2-2
D: TRBD1
V: TRBV7-9
size: NA
CDR3: CASSEGTDSTGELFF
DNA: TGTGCCAGCAGCGAAGGGACAGACAGCACCGGGGAGCTGTTTTTT

J: TRBJ1-2
D: NA
V: TRBV6-1
size: NA
CDR3: CASSEAFTYNPGYTF
DNA: TGTGCCAGCAGTGAAGCGTTCACTTATAACCCTGGCTACACCTTC

J: TRBJ2-7
D: NA
V: TRBV10-3
size: NA
CDR3: CAISGESYEQYF
DNA: TGTGCCATCAGTGGGGAGTCCTACGAGCAGTACTTC

J: TRBJ2-1
D: TRBD2
V: TRBV4-2
size: NA
CDR3: CASSQVGTSVVINEQFF
DNA: TGTGCCAGCAGCCAAGTCGGGACTAGCGTAGTTATCAATGAGCAGTTCTTC

J: TRBJ2-7
D: TRBD1
V: TRBV6-1
size: NA
CDR3: CASSPIRQGYEQYF
DNA: TGTGCCAGCAGTCCCATCCGACAGGGGTACGAGCAGTACTTC

J: TRBJ2-7
D: NA
V: TRBV7-9
size: NA
CDR3: CASSLVSGLGGYEQYF
DNA: TGTGCCAGCAGCTTAGTGTCGGGGCTGGGCGGCTACGAGCAGTACTTC

J: TRBJ1-2
D: TRBD1
V: TRBV28
size: NA
CDR3: CASSLPGQGSGYTF
DNA: TGTGCCAGCAGTTTACCGGGACAGGGGTCGGGCTACACCTTC

J: TRBJ2-1
D: NA
V: TRBV27
size: NA
CDR3: CASRARLDDYNEQFF
DNA: TGTGCCAGCAGAGCCCGACTAGACGACTACAATGAGCAGTTCTTC

J: TRBJ1-2
D: TRBD1
V: TRBV25-1
size: NA
CDR3: CASSAGTGHLNYGYTF
DNA: TGTGCCAGCAGTGCCGGGACAGGGCACCTCAACTATGGCTACACCTTC

J: TRBJ1-2
D: TRBD1
V: TRBV11-2
size: NA
CDR3: CASSLPGQGNPYGYTF
DNA: TGTGCCAGCAGCTTACCTGGACAGGGTAACCCTTATGGCTACACCTTC

J: TRBJ2-2
D: TRBD2
V: TRBV9
size: NA
CDR3: CASSVASFPTGLAPGELFF
DNA: TGTGCCAGCAGCGTAGCCTCCTTCCCAACGGGACTAGCCCCCGGGGAGCTGTTTTTT

J: TRBJ2-7
D: TRBD2
V: TRBV27
size: NA
CDR3: CASSWSRTSGRAYEQYF
DNA: TGTGCCAGCAGTTGGTCAAGGACTAGCGGGAGGGCGTACGAGCAGTACTTC